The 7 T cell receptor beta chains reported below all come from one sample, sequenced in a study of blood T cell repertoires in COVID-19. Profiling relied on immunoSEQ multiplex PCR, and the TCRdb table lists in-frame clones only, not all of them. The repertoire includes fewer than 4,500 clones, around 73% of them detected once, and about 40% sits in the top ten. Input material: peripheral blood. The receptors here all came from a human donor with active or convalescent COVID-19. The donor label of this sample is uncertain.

CDR3 sequence reads: CASSQDLVQKLFF. Here the CDR3 DNA reads TGTGCCAGCAGCCAAGATCTGGTGCAGAAACTGTTTTTT. This rearrangement joins TRBV3-1 (or the pseudogene TRBV3-2) to TRBJ1-4; D gene uncertain. This CDR3 has 13 amino acids. V lost 0 bases and J 11 bases, leaving 10 bases between the germline ends. CDR1 is LGHDT and CDR2 is YNNKEL in the germline V gene (reference sequence).

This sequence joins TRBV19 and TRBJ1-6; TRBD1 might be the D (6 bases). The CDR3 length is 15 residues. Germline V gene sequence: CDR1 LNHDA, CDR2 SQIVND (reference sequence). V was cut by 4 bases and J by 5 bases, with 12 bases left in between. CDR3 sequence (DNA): TGTGCCAGTAGTACCACAGGGAAGGATAATTCACCCCTCCACTTT. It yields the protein CASSTTGKDNSPLHF.

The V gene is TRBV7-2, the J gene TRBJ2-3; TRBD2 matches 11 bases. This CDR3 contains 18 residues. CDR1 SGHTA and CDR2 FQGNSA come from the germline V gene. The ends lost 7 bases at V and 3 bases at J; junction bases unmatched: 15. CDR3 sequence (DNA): TGTGCCAGCACCGACGGATGGTCCCCTAGCGGGAGGACAGATACGCAGTATTTT. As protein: CASTDGWSPSGRTDTQYF. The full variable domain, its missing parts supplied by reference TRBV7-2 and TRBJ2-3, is GAGVSQSPSNKVTEKGKDVELRCDPISGHTALYWYRQSLGQGLEFLIYFQGNSAPDKSGLPSDRFSAERTGGSVSTLTIQRTQQEDSAVYLCASTDGWSPSGRTDTQYFGPGTRLTVL.

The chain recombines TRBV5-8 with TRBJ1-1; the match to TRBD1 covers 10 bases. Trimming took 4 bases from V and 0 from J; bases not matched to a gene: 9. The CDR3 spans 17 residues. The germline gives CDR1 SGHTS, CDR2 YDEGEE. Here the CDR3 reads CASSPGQGVLMNTEAFF. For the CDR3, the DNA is TGTGCCAGCAGCCCCGGACAGGGGGTTTTAATGAACACTGAAGCTTTCTTT.

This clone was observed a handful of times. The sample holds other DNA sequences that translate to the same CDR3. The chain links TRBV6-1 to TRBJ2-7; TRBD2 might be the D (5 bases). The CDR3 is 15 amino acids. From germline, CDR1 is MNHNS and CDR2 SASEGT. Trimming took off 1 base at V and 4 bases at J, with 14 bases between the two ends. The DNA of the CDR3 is TGTGCCAGCAGTGAAGACTCCCGGGGAACATACGAGCAGTACTTC. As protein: CASSEDSRGTYEQYF.

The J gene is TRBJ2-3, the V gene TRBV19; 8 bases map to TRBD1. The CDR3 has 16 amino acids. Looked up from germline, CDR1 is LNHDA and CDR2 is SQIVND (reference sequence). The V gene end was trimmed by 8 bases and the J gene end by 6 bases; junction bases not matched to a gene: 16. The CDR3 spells CASRITGTGELDTQYF. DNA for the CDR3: TGTGCCAGTCGAATAACCGGGACAGGCGAATTGGATACGCAGTATTTT. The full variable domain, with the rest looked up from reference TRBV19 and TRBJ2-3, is DGGITQSPKYLFRKEGQNVTLSCEQNLNHDAMYWYRQDPGQGLRLIYYSQIVNDFQKGDIAEGYSVSREKKESFPLTVTSAQKNPTAFYLCASRITGTGELDTQYFGPGTRLTVL.

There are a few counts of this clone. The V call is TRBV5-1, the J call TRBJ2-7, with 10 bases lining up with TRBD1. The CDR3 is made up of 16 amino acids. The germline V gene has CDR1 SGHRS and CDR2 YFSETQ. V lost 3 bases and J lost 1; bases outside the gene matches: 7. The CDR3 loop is CASSYSGTGVSYEQYF. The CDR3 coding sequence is TGCGCCAGCAGCTACTCCGGGACAGGGGTTTCCTACGAGCAGTACTTC.